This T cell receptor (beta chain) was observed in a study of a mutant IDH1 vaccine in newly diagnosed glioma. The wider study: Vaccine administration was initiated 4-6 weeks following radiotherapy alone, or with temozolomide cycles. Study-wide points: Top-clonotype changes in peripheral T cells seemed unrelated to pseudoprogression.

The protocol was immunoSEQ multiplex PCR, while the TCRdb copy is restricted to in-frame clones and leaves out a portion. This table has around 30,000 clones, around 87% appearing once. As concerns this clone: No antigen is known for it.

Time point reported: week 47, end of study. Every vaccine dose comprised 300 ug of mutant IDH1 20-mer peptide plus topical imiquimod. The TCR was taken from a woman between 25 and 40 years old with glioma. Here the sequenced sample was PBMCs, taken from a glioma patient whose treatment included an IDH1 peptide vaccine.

CDR3 nucleotides: TGTGCCAGCAGTTACTCGACCGGGGCGAACTATGGCTACACCTTC. Its protein product is CASSYSTGANYGYTF. The gene calls are TRBV6-5 and TRBJ1-2; TRBD1 might be the D (5 bases). In germline, CDR1 is MNHEY, CDR2 SVGAGI. The CDR3 length is 15 residues. V was cut by 0 bases and J by 2 bases, with 10 bases left in between.